The clone carrying this TCR beta chain was found a few times. Its specificity is not known. Individual cDNA molecules received unique molecular identifiers during library preparation. Each CDR3 protein gets one entry after TCRdb re-called the 5' RACE reads with MiXCR. The repertoire consists of 65,000 to 80,000 distinct CDR3 sequences, with less than 15% occurring once and the leading ten covering roughly 5.5%. These data belong to a study of early T cells in non-severe SARS-CoV-2 infection. About the study: The chains were unpaired, and the sequenced material was bulk RNA from unsorted whole blood.

Broader study findings: There was a bias toward anti-spike CD8 responses in VDJdb matching, which missed private and CD4 specificities.

CDR1 is MNHEY, CDR2 SVGAGI, per germline. The CDR3 runs to 14 residues. The V end was cut by 10 bases, the J end by 3 bases, with 17 bases between. The source material was whole blood. The TCR originated in an adult who was a healthcare worker with PCR-confirmed SARS-CoV-2 infection or an uninfected control (not recorded which). The chain carries TRBV6-5 and TRBJ2-3, with D possibly TRBD1 on 6 matching bases. The CDR3 spells CATLGASETDTQYF. In DNA form, the CDR3 reads TGTGCCACCCTGGGGGCGAGCGAGACAGATACGCAGTATTTT.